The source of this T cell receptor beta chain is a study of CD8 T cells in Susac syndrome. CDR3 size: 15 residues. Germline V gene lookup returns CDR1 SEHNR and CDR2 FQNEAQ (reference sequence). The V and J ends lost 6 bases and 0 bases respectively, with 9 bases between them. RNA, at about 0.45 to 1 ug, was reverse transcribed with random hexamers. TCR beta CDR3 was amplified by immunoSEQ covering 54 Vbeta and 13 Jbeta. TCRdb independently ran MiXCR on the immunoSEQ multiplex PCR reads; one entry per CDR3 protein. Among roughly 150,000 distinct CDR3 sequences listed, roughly 95% were seen once. Study-level results: By the study's own acknowledgment, its TCR sequencing and HLA analysis included relatively few individuals.

Details on this clonotype: The antigen remains unidentified.

CD8+ and CD4+ T cells taken from blood had their TCR beta sequenced. It was negative isolation that provided the CD8+ and CD4+ T cells, whereas TEMRA cells were enriched by FACS. The sequencing sample was made of CD4+ T cells from PBMCs. This sequence was found in a human donor in good health. This chain connects TRBV7-9 to TRBJ1-6; possible D gene TRBD1, 5 bases. CDR3 sequence: CASSGTSSYNSPLHF. The CDR3 nucleotides are TGTGCCAGCAGTGGGACGAGCTCCTATAATTCACCCCTCCACTTT.